The entry that follows covers one T cell receptor beta chain sequence. Antigen: not known. This specimen comes from a study of shared clonotypes between healthy human individuals. Study results and caveats: Richness estimates generally favored naive over memory subsets. Sequencing depth was a factor that was expected to affect clonotype sharing among donors.

CDR1 is SEHNR and CDR2 is FQNEAQ in the germline V gene (reference sequence). The CDR3 is 15 amino acids. Trimming removed 4 bases from V and 1 base from J; junction bases left unmatched: 7. The protocol was immunoSEQ multiplex PCR, while the TCRdb copy is restricted to in-frame clones and leaves out a portion. The sample shows about 600,000 clones, around 97% of them seen only once. Donors were Caucasian adults residing in Nashville, Tennessee, USA. The authors divided CD4+ cells into CD45RA+ naive and CD45RA-negative memory subsets. This chain uses TRBV7-9 with TRBJ2-7; the match to TRBD1 covers 7 bases. Sequencing input: naive CD4+ T cells sorted from blood. Stated subset: CD45RA+ positively selected. This TCR was sampled from a woman between 25 and 40 years old in good health. The CDR3 nucleotides are TGTGCCAGCAGCTCTACCGGGACAGCATCCTACGAGCAGTACTTC. This codes for CASSSTGTASYEQYF.